This record looks at one T cell receptor (beta chain) sequence and its context. Its target is unknown. In the same sample, other DNA sequences code for this CDR3. The time point is: after dendritic cell vaccination, including at tumor progression/relapse. V lost 5 bases, J lost 7 bases, and 2 bases stayed unmatched. The V gene's germline CDR1 is SNHLY and CDR2 FYNNEI. The CDR3 spans 11 residues. This record belongs to a study of glioma-infiltrating T cells after dendritic cell vaccination. Libraries were prepared by immunoSEQ multiplex PCR; TCRdb keeps only in-frame clonotypes and omits some of them. This sample has 70,000 to 90,000 clones, with 83% found just once. Study results and caveats: Higher TCR clonality did not directly relate to longer survival.

J is TRBJ2-7 and V is TRBV2; 7 nucleotides agree with TRBD1. The sequence derives from a human donor with glioblastoma. Source: blood, taken after dendritic cell vaccination. This chain's CDR3 is CASSSGGEQYF. In nucleotides, the CDR3 is TGTGCCAGCAGTTCAGGGGGAGAGCAGTACTTC.